These 21 T cell receptor beta chains came from one sample sequenced in a study of T cells in Graves' hyperthyroidism and ophthalmopathy. Amplified regions were TCR beta CDR3 sequences from RNA transcripts. A set of HTBI primers served as the primers for a first-round RT-PCR of the TCR CDR3. MiXCR, run by TCRdb on the multiplex PCR reads, gives a single entry per CDR3 protein. Of about 380,000 distinct CDR3 sequences in the sample, about 18% were seen once. Material: blood. Source of these receptors: a man aged 18-30 years with Graves' ophthalmopathy.

V usage is TRBV6-4 and J usage is TRBJ1-3; D unresolved. CDR1 is MRHNA, CDR2 SNTAGT, per germline. The V gene lost 5 bases and the J gene lost 0 bases, with 17 bases spanning the gap. The CDR3 contains 17 residues. The CDR3 DNA reads TGTGCCAGCAGTCACTTCACGGACGGTTACTCTGGAAACACCATATATTTT. It encodes CASSHFTDGYSGNTIYF.

The chain links TRBV6-2 or TRBV6-3 to TRBJ2-5; D tentatively fits TRBD1 or TRBD2 (5 bases each). The V end was cut by 2 bases, the J end by 1 base, with 8 bases between. CDR1 MNHEY and CDR2 SVGEGT come from the germline V gene. The CDR3 totals 14 residues. In DNA, the CDR3 is TGTGCCAGCAGTTACGGGGACGCCCAAGAGACCCAGTACTTC. This gives the protein CASSYGDAQETQYF.

There are many counts of this clonotype. This chain links TRBV12-3 or TRBV12-4 with TRBJ2-1, with D possibly matching TRBD1 (5 bases). The CDR3 consists of 13 residues. Trimming stripped 1 base from V and 8 bases from J, with 9 bases between. The CDR3 DNA sequence: TGTGCCAGCAGTTTAGTCCAGGGTTATGAGCAGTTCTTC. Translating gives CASSLVQGYEQFF.

This clonotype has a count of ten or more. The chain is built from TRBV7-8 and TRBJ2-5; D is ambiguous. Germline values: CDR1 SGHVS, CDR2 FQNEAQ. The length of the CDR3 is 14 residues. Trimming stripped 5 bases from V and 1 base from J, with 11 bases between. CDR3 loop: CASSPTGSQETQYF. The CDR3 coding sequence is TGTGCCAGCAGCCCCACCGGGTCCCAAGAGACCCAGTACTTC.

The rearrangement uses TRBV6-1 and TRBJ1-5, with a possible D match to TRBD1 (6 bases). Deletions cut 4 bases from V and 6 bases from J, with 16 bases between. The CDR3 sequence is 15 residues long. In germline, CDR1 is MNHNS, CDR2 SASEGT. The chain's CDR3 is CASSGGGQQGQPQHF. The CDR3 region has the DNA TGTGCCAGCAGTGGAGGGGGTCAGCAGGGTCAGCCCCAGCATTTT.

This clonotype was found many times. This chain connects TRBV7-9 to TRBJ2-7; D is perhaps TRBD1 (6 bases). The length of the CDR3 is 12 residues. In germline, CDR1 is SEHNR, CDR2 FQNEAQ (reference sequence). V was trimmed by 6 bases and J by 3 bases, leaving 9 bases between them. The CDR3 reads CASSYRDYEQYF. The CDR3 DNA reads TGTGCCAGCAGTTACAGGGACTACGAGCAGTACTTC.

The chain has TRBV6-1 and TRBJ1-4; the D is unclear. CDR3 length equals 13 residues. Looked up from germline, CDR1 is MNHNS and CDR2 is SASEGT. V was trimmed by 5 bases and J by 5 bases, leaving 9 bases between them. CDR3 amino acids: CASSPYPNEKLFF. The CDR3 region has the DNA TGTGCCAGCAGTCCGTACCCGAATGAAAAACTGTTTTTT.

About this clonotype itself: A much larger clone sits a single nucleotide away, making a read error possible. The final CDR3 position lacks the conserved phenylalanine or tryptophan, pointing to a likely read error. The chain links TRBV4-1 to TRBJ1-1; D is perhaps TRBD1 (5 bases). This CDR3 has 15 amino acids. V shed 1 base and J shed 1 base, with 10 bases lying between them. Germline V gene sequence: CDR1 MGHRA, CDR2 YSYEKL. CDR3 sequence: CASSQVVGGNTEAFL. The CDR3 DNA is TGCGCCAGCAGCCAAGTTGTCGGGGGGAACACTGAAGCTTTCCTT.

In its sample, this clonotype was seen a few times. The chain carries TRBV19 and TRBJ1-2, with 9 bases lining up with TRBD1. Germline V gene sequence: CDR1 LNHDA, CDR2 SQIVND (reference sequence). The CDR3 loop spans 12 amino acids. V was pared by 10 bases and J by 8 bases, with 8 bases of the junction left unmatched. The CDR3 reads CATRTGAGGYTF. CDR3 DNA: TGTGCCACTCGGACAGGGGCGGGCGGCTACACCTTC.

V is TRBV15 and J is TRBJ2-3, with D possibly being TRBD1 (6 bases). CDR3 length equals 14 residues. In germline, CDR1 is LNHNV, CDR2 YYDKDF (reference sequence). The germline V and J ends were trimmed by 0 bases and 6 bases, with 10 bases remaining between them. CDR3 in amino acids: CATSREQGGDTQYF. CDR3 DNA: TGTGCCACCAGCAGAGAACAGGGCGGTGATACGCAGTATTTT.

This clonotype was observed many times. The gene calls are TRBV12-3 or TRBV12-4 and TRBJ1-1; D is ambiguous. V lost 5 bases and J lost 4, with 17 bases in between. This CDR3 is built from 15 residues. As DNA, the CDR3 is TGTGCCAGCAGTCCGGCTATCGGGCCTGGCACTGAAGCTTTCTTT. Protein sequence: CASSPAIGPGTEAFF.

A word on this clonotype: Since a much larger clone is just one base distant, this may be a read error. The V gene is TRBV6-1, the J gene TRBJ1-2; D is uncertain. Germline V gene data show CDR1 as MNHNS and CDR2 as SASEGT. CDR3 length: 13 amino acids. This chain's CDR3 is CASGEDAAYGYTF. The CDR3 nucleotides are TGTGCCAGCGGTGAGGACGCTGCCTATGGCTACACCTTC.

Ten or more counts support this clonotype. The rearrangement links TRBV27 to TRBJ1-1; D is uncertain. The CDR3 extends over 15 amino acids. The V end lost 5 bases, the J end lost 0 bases, and 13 bases lay between the germline ends. The germline V gene has CDR1 MNHEY and CDR2 SMNVEV (reference sequence). CDR3 sequence reads: CASSPSWSMNTEAFF. The CDR3 DNA follows: TGTGCCAGCAGTCCTTCGTGGAGCATGAACACTGAAGCTTTCTTT.

This clonotype has a count of ten or more. The V gene is TRBV2, the J gene TRBJ2-5; 11 positions match TRBD1. This CDR3 has 15 amino acids. Trimming cost V 2 bases and J 4 bases; bases outside gene matches: 3. Per the germline V gene, CDR1 is SNHLY and CDR2 is FYNNEI. The CDR3 region is CASSEQGQGGETQYF. DNA for the CDR3: TGTGCCAGCAGTGAACAGGGACAGGGGGGAGAGACCCAGTACTTC.

This clonotype was observed at least ten times. This chain uses TRBV15 with TRBJ2-7, with D maybe TRBD1 (5 bases). Per the germline V gene, CDR1 is LNHNV and CDR2 is YYDKDF (reference sequence). The CDR3 is 15 residues long. V was pared by 9 bases and J by 1 base, with 19 bases between. CDR3 nucleotides: TGTGCCACATCGACAGAGCACCTACTATCCTACGAGCAGTACTTC. This gives the protein CATSTEHLLSYEQYF.

This clonotype was seen a few times. The chain has TRBV14 and TRBJ1-5, with D uncertain. V was pared by 0 bases and J by 3 bases, with 6 bases between. The V gene's germline CDR1 is SGHDN and CDR2 FVKESK. The CDR3 sequence is 14 residues long. In nucleotides, the CDR3 is TGTGCCAGCAGCCAAGAGGGATACAATCAGCCCCAGCATTTT. Encoded protein: CASSQEGYNQPQHF.

The V and J genes are TRBV6-1 and TRBJ2-6; no firm D call. The V gene's germline CDR1 is MNHNS and CDR2 SASEGT. The CDR3 loop spans 13 amino acids. Between the trimmed V and J ends, which lost 6 bases and 4 bases, there was a span of 7 bases. The CDR3 bases are TGTGCCAGCAGCGTTAGGGGGGCCAACGTCCTGACTTTC. This codes for CASSVRGANVLTF.

This clonotype has at least ten counts. The chain employs TRBV11-2 and TRBJ2-5; maybe TRBD1 (6 bases). Germline CDR1 and CDR2: SGHAT and FQNNGV. The V gene lost 3 bases and the J gene lost 5 bases, with 13 bases spanning the gap. This CDR3 region has 14 residues. CDR3 amino acids: CASSFQGIVETQYF. The CDR3 nucleotides are TGTGCCAGCAGCTTCCAGGGGATTGTGGAGACCCAGTACTTC.

This clonotype was recorded many times. The chain has TRBV3-1 and TRBJ1-5; tentative D call: TRBD1 (6 bases). The CDR3 consists of 15 residues. The V and J ends lost 4 bases and 3 bases respectively, with 13 bases between them. Looked up from germline, CDR1 is LGHDT and CDR2 is YNNKEL (reference sequence). Here the CDR3 reads CASSRNTGFNQPQHF. The CDR3 nucleotides read TGTGCCAGCAGCCGCAACACAGGGTTCAATCAGCCCCAGCATTTT.

The sample holds a few counts of this clonotype. The gene calls are TRBV29-1 and TRBJ2-7; TRBD1 might be the D (6 bases). Germline V CDR1 and CDR2: SQVTM, ANQGSEA. The V end lost 4 bases, the J end lost 1 base, and 14 bases lay between the germline ends. The CDR3 consists of 14 residues. The CDR3 region has the DNA TGCAGCGTTGCTGGGACAAGGGAATCCTACGAGCAGTACTTC. Its translation is CSVAGTRESYEQYF.

This clonotype came up many times. V usage is TRBV5-1 and J usage is TRBJ2-7, with a weak D call TRBD2 (7 bases). Germline lookup yields CDR1 SGHRS and CDR2 YFSETQ. Trimming removed 4 bases at V and 0 bases at J, with 20 bases between. CDR3 length: 17 amino acids. CDR3 loop: CASSVGPGGGDSYEQYF. CDR3 sequence (DNA): TGCGCCAGCAGCGTGGGGCCGGGGGGCGGGGACTCCTACGAGCAGTACTTC.